These T cell receptor beta chains were read from a single sample in a study of graft-versus-host responses after intestinal transplantation. Using immunoSEQ multiplex PCR, the repertoire was profiled, and TCRdb retains in-frame clones only, with some absent. The sample holds some 40,000 clones, around 92% seen once. Here the sequenced sample was PBMCs, taken almost 270 days after transplant. Receptors were obtained from a human patient who received an intestinal transplant, so some T cells may come from the graft donor. CDR3s include the opening cysteine and the closing phenylalanine or tryptophan. Each record gives: clone size, V gene, J gene, D gene, CDR3 length, CDR3 DNA, CDR3 protein. D genes are given only for firm matches. Expanded clones get a size class; other rows say once, few or many, or leave the size out.

-	TRBV13	TRBJ2-3	TRBD2	16	TGTGCCAGCAGCTTAGGGACTAGCGGGGTCACAGATACGCAGTATTTT	CASSLGTSGVTDTQYF
-	TRBV11-1	TRBJ2-1	-	15	TGTGCCAGCAGCAATTCCGGCAGGGGAGGTAATGAGCAGTTCTTC	CASSNSGRGGNEQFF
-	TRBV4-2	TRBJ1-6	-	19	TGTGCCAGCAGCCAAGATAAGTACAGCCCAAGCTCCTATAATTCACCCCTCCACTTT	CASSQDKYSPSSYNSPLHF
-	TRBV7-9	TRBJ1-1	-	15	TGTGCCAGCAGCTTAGTTTGGGGGCAGAACACTGAAGCTTTCTTT	CASSLVWGQNTEAFF
-	TRBV5-6	TRBJ2-1	-	12	TGTGCCAGCAGCTTGCCCCAGGGTGAGCAGTTCTTC	CASSLPQGEQFF
-	TRBV27	TRBJ1-2	TRBD1	13	TGTGCCAGCAGTTTGACAGGGAGCTATGGCTACACCTTC	CASSLTGSYGYTF
-	TRBV7-9	TRBJ1-4	-	13	TGTGCCAGCAGGGCAGCCCATCAGGAAAAACTGTTTTTT	CASRAAHQEKLFF
-	TRBV6-5	TRBJ2-2	-	15	TGTGCCAGCAGTGGTCCGGGGGCCAACACCGGGGAGCTGTTTTTT	CASSGPGANTGELFF
-	TRBV6-6	TRBJ2-7	TRBD1	16	TGTGCCAGCAGTTACCCTTCGGACAGGGGGAAGATTGAGCAGTACTTC	CASSYPSDRGKIEQYF
once	TRBV5-1	TRBJ2-7	TRBD1	17	TGCGCCAGCAGCTTGGGTTTGGCGGGGACAGGGTCCTACGAGCAGTACTTC	CASSLGLAGTGSYEQYF
-	TRBV6-5	TRBJ2-5	-	13	TGTGCCAGCAGACGGACAGCCCAAGAGACCCAGTACTTC	CASRRTAQETQYF
-	TRBV4-2	TRBJ2-6	TRBD1	18	TGTGCCAGCAGCCTCGGGACAGGGGGCGCAGTTGGGGCCAACGTCCTGACTTTC	CASSLGTGGAVGANVLTF
-	TRBV7-9	TRBJ1-1	-	13	TGTGCCAGCAGCTTAATATTGAACACTGAAGCTTTCTTT	CASSLILNTEAFF
-	TRBV5-1	TRBJ1-6	-	15	TGCGCCAGCAGCTTGGGGTCCCAATCGAGTTCACCCCTCCACTTT	CASSLGSQSSSPLHF
-	TRBV4-1	TRBJ2-3	TRBD2	14	TGCGCCAGCGGGGGGGGACTAGGCGTAGATACGCAGTATTTT	CASGGGLGVDTQYF
-	TRBV7-2	TRBJ1-4	TRBD1	14	TGTGCCAGCAGCTTGGGGACAGGGTTGCAAAAACTGTTTTTT	CASSLGTGLQKLFF
-	TRBV5-5	TRBJ2-7	-	14	TGTGCCAGCAGCCTCCCGGGGAACTCCTACGAGCAGTACTTC	CASSLPGNSYEQYF
-	TRBV2	TRBJ2-3	TRBD2	15	TGTGCCAGCAAAAGATTAGCGGGGGGGCCAGATACGCAGTATTTT	CASKRLAGGPDTQYF
-	TRBV28	TRBJ1-2	-	12	TGTGCCAGCAGCCCGATAGGGCGAGGCTACACCTTC	CASSPIGRGYTF
large	TRBV19	TRBJ2-7	-	17	TGTGCCAGTAGTATCTTATTCCCCACAGCCGTCTCCTACGAGCAGTACTTC	CASSILFPTAVSYEQYF
-	TRBV27	TRBJ2-7	-	14	TGTGCCAGCAGACACAGTACAGGGTCCTACGAGCAGTACTTC	CASRHSTGSYEQYF
-	TRBV2	TRBJ2-3	TRBD2	16	TGTGCCAGCAGTGAAGGAGCGGGGGCACTCACAGATACGCAGTATTTT	CASSEGAGALTDTQYF
-	TRBV14	TRBJ1-1	-	13	TGTGCCAGCAGCCAGGGGGTACGGACTGAAGCTTTCTTT	CASSQGVRTEAFF
-	TRBV10-2	TRBJ1-2	-	13	TGCGCCAGCAGTGACGGGGAGAACTATGGCTACACCTTC	CASSDGENYGYTF
few	TRBV7-9	TRBJ2-7	TRBD2	15	TGTGCCAGCAGCGACCGGACTAGCGGGACCTACGAGCAGTACTTC	CASSDRTSGTYEQYF
-	TRBV6-5	TRBJ2-7	-	14	TGTGCCAGCAGACCCCGGGACACCGCCTACGAGCAGTACTTC	CASRPRDTAYEQYF
-	TRBV5-1	TRBJ2-7	TRBD1	14	TGCGCCAGCAGCTTGACAGGGGACCCCTACGAGCAGTACTTC	CASSLTGDPYEQYF